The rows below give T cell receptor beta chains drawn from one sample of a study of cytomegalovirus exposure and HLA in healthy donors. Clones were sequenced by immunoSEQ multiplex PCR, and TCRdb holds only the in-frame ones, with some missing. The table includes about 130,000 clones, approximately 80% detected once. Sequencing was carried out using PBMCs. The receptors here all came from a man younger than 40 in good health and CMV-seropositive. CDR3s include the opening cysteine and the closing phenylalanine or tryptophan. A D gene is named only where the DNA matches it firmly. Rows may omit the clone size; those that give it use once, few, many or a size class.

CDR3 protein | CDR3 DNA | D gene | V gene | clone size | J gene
CASSRRGGSYEQYF | TGTGCCAGCAGCCGGCGGGGGGGTTCGTACGAGCAGTACTTC | TRBD2 | TRBV7-6 | - | TRBJ2-7
CASSYEGGEGYTF | TGTGCCAGCAGTTACGAAGGGGGGGAGGGCTACACCTTC | - | TRBV6-5 | - | TRBJ1-2
CASRYNYGYTF | TGTGCCAGCAGGTATAACTATGGCTACACCTTC | - | TRBV6-6 | - | TRBJ1-2
CASSQVLAGARTEAFF | TGTGCCAGCAGCCAAGTCCTGGCGGGGGCTAGGACTGAAGCTTTCTTT | - | TRBV14 | - | TRBJ1-1
CASSGTGGSQETQYF | TGCGCCAGCAGCGGGACAGGGGGATCTCAAGAGACCCAGTACTTC | TRBD1 | TRBV5-1 | - | TRBJ2-5
CATSSGRLAENTGELFF | TGTGCCACCAGCAGTGGTCGACTAGCGGAGAACACCGGGGAGCTGTTTTTT | TRBD2 | TRBV15 | - | TRBJ2-2
CASSWEREGPYEQYF | TGTGCCAGCAGCTGGGAGCGGGAGGGCCCCTACGAGCAGTACTTC | TRBD2 | TRBV5-4 | - | TRBJ2-7
CASSLEVSWRGSYNEQFF | TGTGCCAGCAGCTTAGAGGTCTCTTGGCGAGGCTCCTACAATGAGCAGTTCTTC | - | TRBV7-6 | - | TRBJ2-1
CAWQSGVGGTGNQPQHF | TGTGCCTGGCAGAGTGGGGTAGGGGGTACCGGCAATCAGCCCCAGCATTTT | - | TRBV30 | many | TRBJ1-5
CASSQSQKETQYF | TGCGCCAGCAGTCAATCACAGAAAGAGACCCAGTACTTC | - | TRBV23-1 | - | TRBJ2-5
CASSWDSEAFF | TGTGCCAGCAGCTGGGACAGCGAAGCTTTCTTT | TRBD1 | TRBV7-8 | - | TRBJ1-1
CASSFGGGSYEQYF | TGTGCCAGTAGTTTTGGGGGGGGTTCCTACGAGCAGTACTTC | TRBD2 | TRBV19 | few | TRBJ2-7
CASSYGQAGMNTEAFF | TGCGCCAGCAGTTACGGACAGGCCGGGATGAACACTGAAGCTTTCTTT | TRBD1 | TRBV5-1 | - | TRBJ1-1
CASSLGAGSYNEQFF | TGCGCCAGCAGCTTGGGCGCGGGGTCCTACAATGAGCAGTTCTTC | - | TRBV5-1 | - | TRBJ2-1
CATSRRGQGGYGYTF | TGTGCCACCAGCAGACGAGGACAGGGGGGCTATGGCTACACCTTC | TRBD1 | TRBV15 | - | TRBJ1-2
CASSRSSEETQYF | TGTGCCAGCAGCAGATCTAGCGAAGAGACCCAGTACTTC | - | TRBV7-3 | - | TRBJ2-5
CASSRGSSYNEQFF | TGTGCCAGCAGTCGGGGGAGCTCCTACAATGAGCAGTTCTTC | - | TRBV27 | - | TRBJ2-1
CASSLVQGGEWNTIYF | TGCGCCAGCAGCTTGGTTCAGGGCGGTGAGTGGAACACCATATATTTT | - | TRBV5-1 | - | TRBJ1-3
CASSQDRTSSYSAGELFF | TGCGCCAGCAGCCAAGATAGGACTTCTTCCTACAGTGCCGGGGAGCTGTTTTTT | - | TRBV4-3 | - | TRBJ2-2
CASTADTSYSNQPQHF | TGTGCCAGCACCGCGGACACCAGTTATAGCAATCAGCCCCAGCATTTT | - | TRBV2 | - | TRBJ1-5
CASRVREIHNEQFF | TGTGCCAGCAGGGTGCGGGAGATCCACAATGAGCAGTTCTTC | TRBD2 | TRBV2 | - | TRBJ2-1
CASRPRVAGAETQYF | TGTGCCAGCAGACCCCGGGTAGCGGGGGCCGAGACCCAGTACTTC | TRBD2 | TRBV6-1 | - | TRBJ2-5
CASSRLAGQETQYF | TGTGCCAGCTCACGACTAGCGGGCCAAGAGACCCAGTACTTC | TRBD2 | TRBV18 | - | TRBJ2-5
CSVEGQGRTEAFF | TGCAGCGTTGAAGGTCAGGGTAGGACTGAAGCTTTCTTT | - | TRBV29-1 | - | TRBJ1-1
CASSLGLAGGVSMEQFF | TGTGCCAGCAGCTTGGGACTAGCGGGGGGTGTTAGTATGGAGCAGTTCTTC | TRBD2 | TRBV5-4 | once | TRBJ2-1
CASSDGQLNNYGYTF | TGTGCCAGCAGCGACGGACAGCTAAATAACTATGGCTACACCTTC | - | TRBV5-6 | - | TRBJ1-2
CASSFDRAGGSGANVLTF | TGTGCCAGCAGCTTTGACAGGGCCGGGGGCTCTGGGGCCAACGTCCTGACTTTC | - | TRBV7-8 | - | TRBJ2-6
CASSLGGVGDQETQYF | TGTGCCAGCAGCTTAGGGGGGGTTGGAGACCAAGAGACCCAGTACTTC | - | TRBV7-8 | - | TRBJ2-5
CASSQEERRETQYF | TGCGCCAGCAGCCAAGAAGAAAGGAGGGAGACCCAGTACTTC | - | TRBV4-1 | - | TRBJ2-5
CSVVPGRNEKLFF | TGCAGCGTTGTCCCAGGGCGGAATGAAAAACTGTTTTTT | - | TRBV29-1 | - | TRBJ1-4
CASSESGLAGVNEQFF | TGTGCCAGCAGCGAATCGGGTCTAGCGGGAGTGAATGAGCAGTTCTTC | TRBD2 | TRBV7-2 | - | TRBJ2-1
CSVEEVISNEQFF | TGCAGCGTTGAAGAAGTCATTAGCAATGAGCAGTTCTTC | - | TRBV29-1 | - | TRBJ2-1
CASSVDTGRNEKLFF | TGTGCCAGCAGCGTAGACACAGGAAGGAATGAAAAACTGTTTTTT | - | TRBV9 | - | TRBJ1-4
CASRREYEQYF | TGTGCCAGCAGGAGAGAATACGAGCAGTACTTC | - | TRBV6-6 | few | TRBJ2-7
CASSINMNTEAFF | TGTGCCAGCAGTATAAACATGAACACTGAAGCTTTCTTT | - | TRBV7-7 | - | TRBJ1-1
CASSLGGGNSPLHF | TGCGCCAGCAGCTTGGGAGGCGGGAATTCACCCCTCCACTTT | - | TRBV5-1 | - | TRBJ1-6
CASSLVGAGNYGYTF | TGTGCCAGCAGCTTAGTAGGCGCAGGGAACTATGGCTACACCTTC | - | TRBV7-2 | - | TRBJ1-2
CASRGVSSPLHF | TGTGCCAGCAGAGGGGTCAGTTCACCCCTCCACTTT | - | TRBV6-6 | - | TRBJ1-6
CSVGLAGGNNEQFF | TGCAGCGTTGGACTAGCGGGGGGCAACAATGAGCAGTTCTTC | TRBD2 | TRBV29-1 | - | TRBJ2-1
CATVTGSGNTIYF | TGTGCCACCGTGACAGGCTCTGGAAACACCATATATTTT | - | TRBV5-6 | - | TRBJ1-3
CASSPLFPSEQYF | TGTGCCAGCAGCCCCCTGTTTCCCAGCGAGCAGTACTTC | - | TRBV28 | - | TRBJ2-7
CSAEGASGDWRRNEQFF | TGCAGCGCAGAAGGGGCTAGCGGGGACTGGCGGAGGAATGAGCAGTTCTTC | TRBD2 | TRBV29-1 | - | TRBJ2-1
CASSTGQGTNEKLFF | TGTGCCAGTAGTACTGGACAGGGGACTAATGAAAAACTGTTTTTT | TRBD1 | TRBV19 | - | TRBJ1-4
CASSLEQGVYEQYF | TGCGCCAGCAGCTTGGAGCAGGGGGTCTACGAGCAGTACTTC | TRBD1 | TRBV5-1 | - | TRBJ2-7
CASSYSAGGNTEAFF | TGTGCCAGCAGTTACTCGGCAGGGGGGAACACTGAAGCTTTCTTT | TRBD1 | TRBV6-5 | - | TRBJ1-1
CASKAGATYEQYF | TGTGCCAGCAAAGCGGGAGCTACCTACGAGCAGTACTTC | TRBD2 | TRBV6-1 | once | TRBJ2-7
CASSQSTGGDTGELFF | TGCGCCAGCAGTCAATCGACAGGGGGCGACACCGGGGAGCTGTTTTTT | TRBD1 | TRBV23-1 | - | TRBJ2-2
CASSSGQGKQETQYF | TGCGCCAGCAGCTCCGGACAGGGAAAGCAAGAGACCCAGTACTTC | TRBD1 | TRBV5-1 | - | TRBJ2-5
CASPEEGALSGNTIYF | TGCGCCAGCCCCGAGGAGGGTGCGCTCTCTGGAAACACCATATATTTT | - | TRBV23-1 | once | TRBJ1-3
CAISDNPPGSGRAGELFF | TGTGCCATCAGTGATAATCCCCCAGGTAGCGGGAGGGCCGGGGAGCTGTTTTTT | TRBD2 | TRBV10-3 | - | TRBJ2-2
CASSLEYGTGYEQYF | TGTGCCAGCAGCTTAGAGTATGGGACAGGGTACGAGCAGTACTTC | TRBD1 | TRBV11-3 | - | TRBJ2-7
CASSTSQGYYEQYF | TGTGCCAGCTCAACCTCCCAGGGATACTACGAGCAGTACTTC | - | TRBV18 | few | TRBJ2-7
CASSLGQGTGELFF | TGTGCCAGCAGCTTAGGTCAGGGTACCGGGGAGCTGTTTTTT | - | TRBV7-2 | - | TRBJ2-2
CASNRGNSYNEQFF | TGTGCCAGCAACCGGGGGAATTCCTACAATGAGCAGTTCTTC | - | TRBV4-2 | - | TRBJ2-1
CASSVGLAANYGYTF | TGTGCCAGCAGTGTGGGACTCGCGGCTAACTATGGCTACACCTTC | - | TRBV6-1 | - | TRBJ1-2